This record concerns one TCR beta chain sequence. What it binds is unknown. The CDR3 covers 16 residues. Germline CDR1 and CDR2: DFQATT and SNEGSKA (reference sequence). This sample stems from a study of monozygotic twins with inflammatory bowel disease. General study findings and limits: Twins classed as concordant or discordant showed no difference in repertoire similarity, possibly from limited power.

TCRdb re-analyzed the 5' RACE reads; it lists each CDR3 protein once, without DNA. The sample's table shows 300,000 to 400,000 distinct CDR3 sequences. This TCR derives from a human donor with ulcerative colitis or Crohn's disease, or a healthy co-twin of an affected twin (not recorded which). Sequencing was performed on blood. V and J are TRBV20-1 and TRBJ1-5. The CDR3 reads CSARRGAQITNQPQHF.